This record concerns one T cell receptor beta chain sequence. The target antigen is unknown. This specimen comes from a study of OX40 agonist ivuxolimab in advanced cancers. Study overall: Hepatocellular carcinoma, melanoma, renal cell or head and neck cancer occurred in dose-escalation patients. Broader study findings: Determination of antigen specificity was not performed for the expanded peripheral T cells.

Method: immunoSEQ multiplex PCR; TCRdb's copy keeps in-frame clones and lacks some. Among 55,000 to 70,000 clones listed, around nine tenths were seen once. Sequences were derived from CD4+ or CD8+ T cells sorted from blood, sampled in a trial of the OX40 agonist ivuxolimab. The sequence was collected from an adult with an advanced solid tumor such as melanoma, head and neck, liver or kidney cancer.

As DNA, the CDR3 is TGTGCCAGCAGTTTATCGGTCGCTAGCGGGGGAAGGCCAGATACGCAGTATTTT. It encodes CASSLSVASGGRPDTQYF. The chain carries TRBV27 and TRBJ2-3; TRBD2 matches at 10 bases. Germline V gene lookup returns CDR1 MNHEY and CDR2 SMNVEV (reference sequence). This CDR3 spans 18 amino acids. J gave up 4 bases and V 0 bases, and 10 bases lay outside the gene matches.